The present T cell receptor beta chain was sequenced within a study of T cell changes during pregnancy in multiple sclerosis. CDR3 length: 13 amino acids. The V gene end was trimmed by 5 bases and the J gene end by 4 bases; junction bases not matched to a gene: 2. Looked up from germline, CDR1 is SGHTA and CDR2 is FQGNSA. Sequencing used immunoSEQ multiplex PCR; TCRdb keeps in-frame clones, though not all of them. The sample lists over 70,000 clones; less than 95% were seen once. Notes on this clone: This specimen includes other DNA sequences encoding the same CDR3.

The sequencing used peripheral blood, collected in the first trimester of pregnancy. The sequence came from a female donor in good health, enrolled as a control in a pregnancy study. This chain connects TRBV7-2 to TRBJ1-5; 7 nucleotides agree with TRBD1. The CDR3 region is CASSPQGNQPQHF. Here the CDR3 DNA reads TGTGCCAGCAGCCCACAGGGGAATCAGCCCCAGCATTTT.